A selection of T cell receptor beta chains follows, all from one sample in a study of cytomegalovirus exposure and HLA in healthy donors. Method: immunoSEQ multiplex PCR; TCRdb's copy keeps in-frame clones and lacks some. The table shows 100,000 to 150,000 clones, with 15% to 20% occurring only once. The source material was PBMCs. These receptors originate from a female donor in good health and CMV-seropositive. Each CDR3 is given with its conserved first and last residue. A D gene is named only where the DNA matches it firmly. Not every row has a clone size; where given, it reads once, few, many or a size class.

DNA: TGTGCCAGCAGCCCTCAGATGAACACTGAAGCTTTCTTT
CDR3: CASSPQMNTEAFF
J: TRBJ1-1
D: .
V: TRBV14
size: few

DNA: TGTGCCAGTAGTGACGGGAGTAGGGCAGGGCGGGACACTGAAGCTTTCTTT
CDR3: CASSDGSRAGRDTEAFF
J: TRBJ1-1
D: .
V: TRBV19
size: .

DNA: TGTGCCAGCACCGACAGTATCCAAGAGACCCAGTACTTC
CDR3: CASTDSIQETQYF
J: TRBJ2-5
D: .
V: TRBV6-5
size: few

DNA: TGTGCCAGCAGCGAAAGCACGCTTAACTACAGGGGCATCCAAGAGACCCAGTACTTC
CDR3: CASSESTLNYRGIQETQYF
J: TRBJ2-5
D: TRBD1
V: TRBV9
size: few

DNA: TGTGCCACCAACGACGGGTCCTCAGATACGCAGTATTTT
CDR3: CATNDGSSDTQYF
J: TRBJ2-3
D: .
V: TRBV10-3
size: .

DNA: TGTGCCATCAGTGGGCCCCCCTTCCAAGATCCAAGTTCACCCCTCCACTTT
CDR3: CAISGPPFQDPSSPLHF
J: TRBJ1-6
D: .
V: TRBV10-3
size: .

DNA: TGTGCCAGCAGCTTAGGACTCGGGGGTTTGACTAATGAAAAACTGTTTTTT
CDR3: CASSLGLGGLTNEKLFF
J: TRBJ1-4
D: .
V: TRBV7-8
size: .

DNA: TGTGCCAGCAGTTACGTGACAGGGGCCTATGGCTACACCTTC
CDR3: CASSYVTGAYGYTF
J: TRBJ1-2
D: TRBD1
V: TRBV6-5
size: .

DNA: TGTGCCAGCAGTTCGCGGGGAAGCGAGTACAATGAGCAGTTCTTC
CDR3: CASSSRGSEYNEQFF
J: TRBJ2-1
D: .
V: TRBV27
size: .

DNA: TGCGCCAGCAGCCTAAAGGGGGAGACCCAGTACTTC
CDR3: CASSLKGETQYF
J: TRBJ2-5
D: .
V: TRBV5-1
size: few

DNA: TGTGCCAGCAGCCACCGTCTGTTCCCTAGCGGGGAGAGCACAGATACGCAGTATTTT
CDR3: CASSHRLFPSGESTDTQYF
J: TRBJ2-3
D: TRBD2
V: TRBV14
size: .

DNA: TGCGCCAGCAGCAGACGGACAGGGGAGAACACTGAAGCTTTCTTT
CDR3: CASSRRTGENTEAFF
J: TRBJ1-1
D: TRBD1
V: TRBV4-3
size: few

DNA: TGTGCCAGCAGCAGGGGGCAGGGAGGAGGCTACGAGCAGTACTTC
CDR3: CASSRGQGGGYEQYF
J: TRBJ2-7
D: .
V: TRBV5-6
size: few

DNA: TGTGCCAGCAGCATCAACAGGGGTGAGGGTGAAAAACTGTTTTTT
CDR3: CASSINRGEGEKLFF
J: TRBJ1-4
D: TRBD1
V: TRBV7-2
size: .

DNA: TGTGCCAGCAGTTACTCCCTCGGAAACACCATATATTTT
CDR3: CASSYSLGNTIYF
J: TRBJ1-3
D: .
V: TRBV6-5
size: few

DNA: TGTGCCAGCTCCGGGGACAGGGTTAGCAATCAGCCCCAGCATTTT
CDR3: CASSGDRVSNQPQHF
J: TRBJ1-5
D: TRBD1
V: TRBV4-2
size: few

DNA: TGTGCCAGTAGTAACGGGGGGTGGAACACCGGGGAGCTGTTTTTT
CDR3: CASSNGGWNTGELFF
J: TRBJ2-2
D: TRBD2
V: TRBV19
size: few

DNA: TGTGCCAGCAGTTTTTACTCGGGACAGGGGCCCTACGAGCAGTACTTC
CDR3: CASSFYSGQGPYEQYF
J: TRBJ2-7
D: TRBD1
V: TRBV28
size: .

DNA: TGTGCCAGCAGCGAGAGGCAGACTCCAGATACGCAGTATTTT
CDR3: CASSERQTPDTQYF
J: TRBJ2-3
D: .
V: TRBV9
size: .

DNA: TGTGCCAGCAGCGGAACAGGGGGACGCGAGGAGACCCAGTACTTC
CDR3: CASSGTGGREETQYF
J: TRBJ2-5
D: TRBD1
V: TRBV11-2
size: .

DNA: TGTGCCTCCATCCGGGACAGGGGCGGGGGCTACACCTTC
CDR3: CASIRDRGGGYTF
J: TRBJ1-2
D: TRBD1
V: TRBV28
size: .

DNA: TGTGCCAGCAGTTACTGGTCGGGACAGATAGGTGGCTACACCTTC
CDR3: CASSYWSGQIGGYTF
J: TRBJ1-2
D: TRBD1
V: TRBV6-5
size: once

DNA: TGTGCCAGCAGTTACGGTGACAGGGCGTATGGCTACACCTTC
CDR3: CASSYGDRAYGYTF
J: TRBJ1-2
D: TRBD1
V: TRBV6-5
size: few

DNA: TGCGCCAGCAGCCAGGGACTATCACACCATACGCAGTATTTT
CDR3: CASSQGLSHHTQYF
J: TRBJ2-3
D: TRBD2
V: TRBV4-3
size: .

DNA: TGCAGCGTTGAAGATCGAGCGAGAAGCGGGGGGACCCAGTACTTC
CDR3: CSVEDRARSGGTQYF
J: TRBJ2-5
D: TRBD2
V: TRBV29-1
size: .

DNA: TGTGCCTGGAGGCCGAAGTTAACCAGATTCACAGATACGCAGTATTTT
CDR3: CAWRPKLTRFTDTQYF
J: TRBJ2-3
D: .
V: TRBV30
size: few

DNA: TGTGCCAGCAGCTTGGTGTCTAGCGGAGTATTGGAGCAGTACTTC
CDR3: CASSLVSSGVLEQYF
J: TRBJ2-7
D: TRBD2
V: TRBV5-4
size: few

DNA: TGCGCCAGCAGCCAAGAGGCGGGACAGGACGTCCCTCCTCACTCTAACACTGAAGCTTTCTTT
CDR3: CASSQEAGQDVPPHSNTEAFF
J: TRBJ1-1
D: TRBD1
V: TRBV4-1
size: few

DNA: TGTGCCAGCAGTTACTCCTATCTTGCAACTAATGAAAAACTGTTTTTT
CDR3: CASSYSYLATNEKLFF
J: TRBJ1-4
D: .
V: TRBV6-5
size: .

DNA: TGTGCCAGCAGCTCCCGGGCAGGGGGTTACGAGCAGTACTTC
CDR3: CASSSRAGGYEQYF
J: TRBJ2-7
D: TRBD1
V: TRBV13
size: .

DNA: TGTGCCAGCAGCTTTAAAGGGGGGAACACTGAAGCTTTCTTT
CDR3: CASSFKGGNTEAFF
J: TRBJ1-1
D: .
V: TRBV5-4
size: .

DNA: TGTGCCAGCACTGAGACTAGGGAGACCCAGTACTTC
CDR3: CASTETRETQYF
J: TRBJ2-5
D: .
V: TRBV2
size: few

DNA: TGTGCCAGCGCAACCATGGAGCGGATGAACACTGAAGCTTTCTTT
CDR3: CASATMERMNTEAFF
J: TRBJ1-1
D: .
V: TRBV5-6
size: few

DNA: TGTGCCAGCAGCGTAGCACAGGTGACCTACGAGCAGTACTTC
CDR3: CASSVAQVTYEQYF
J: TRBJ2-7
D: .
V: TRBV9
size: few

DNA: TGTGCCAGCAGATTAGGGAATTCTAGAGCTTTCTTT
CDR3: CASRLGNSRAFF
J: TRBJ1-1
D: .
V: TRBV7-2
size: few

DNA: TGCACCAGCAGCCTGCGGACAGGGTCAACCTACGAGCAGTACTTC
CDR3: CTSSLRTGSTYEQYF
J: TRBJ2-7
D: .
V: TRBV1
size: few

DNA: TGTGCCAGCAGCTCCCTAGCGGGGGGCGCGATGACGCAGTATTTT
CDR3: CASSSLAGGAMTQYF
J: TRBJ2-3
D: TRBD2
V: TRBV4-2
size: .

DNA: TGTGCCAGCAGCAACATGGTGGCCAGCGGAGACAATGAGCAGTTCTTC
CDR3: CASSNMVASGDNEQFF
J: TRBJ2-1
D: .
V: TRBV11-2
size: .

DNA: TGTGCCAGCAGCCAAGTGGGACTAGCGGGATACTCCTACAATGAGCAGTTCTTC
CDR3: CASSQVGLAGYSYNEQFF
J: TRBJ2-1
D: TRBD2
V: TRBV4-2
size: .

DNA: TGTGCCAGCAGATCGACAGGGGAGTATTATGGCTACACCTTC
CDR3: CASRSTGEYYGYTF
J: TRBJ1-2
D: TRBD1
V: TRBV28
size: .

DNA: TGTGCCAGCAGTTTATCGAGTACAGGAAGGGATCAGCCCCAGCATTTT
CDR3: CASSLSSTGRDQPQHF
J: TRBJ1-5
D: .
V: TRBV27
size: few

DNA: TGTGCCAGCAGTGGAGACAGTAAAGAGACCCAGTACTTC
CDR3: CASSGDSKETQYF
J: TRBJ2-5
D: .
V: TRBV2
size: .

DNA: TGTGCCTGGAGTGCTTGGAACAGGGGGAACACTGAAGCTTTCTTT
CDR3: CAWSAWNRGNTEAFF
J: TRBJ1-1
D: TRBD1
V: TRBV30
size: few

DNA: TGTGCCAGTACACCTAGCGGGGACACCGGGGAGCTGTTTTTT
CDR3: CASTPSGDTGELFF
J: TRBJ2-2
D: TRBD2
V: TRBV6-1
size: .

DNA: TGCGCCAGCAGCCAAGATCTCGGACTAGCGGGAGACAATGAGCAGTTCTTC
CDR3: CASSQDLGLAGDNEQFF
J: TRBJ2-1
D: TRBD2
V: TRBV4-3
size: few

DNA: TGTGCCAGCAGGCCGGGACAGGGTTCGGTAGAGACCCAGTACTTC
CDR3: CASRPGQGSVETQYF
J: TRBJ2-5
D: TRBD1
V: TRBV2
size: few

DNA: TGTGCCAGCAGCATACTCCCAGGGCAGGGGGAGCAGTTCTTC
CDR3: CASSILPGQGEQFF
J: TRBJ2-1
D: .
V: TRBV11-3
size: .

DNA: TGCGCCAGCAGCCAAGATCCCACAGGAAGAGGCGAGCAGTACTTC
CDR3: CASSQDPTGRGEQYF
J: TRBJ2-7
D: .
V: TRBV4-3
size: .

DNA: TGTGCCAGCAGCGGACCGGGACAGGGTCTAACTAGGGGTCAGCCCCAGCATTTT
CDR3: CASSGPGQGLTRGQPQHF
J: TRBJ1-5
D: TRBD1
V: TRBV7-9
size: .

DNA: TGTGCCAGCAGAAAAACAGGGAACACCGGGGAGCTGTTTTTT
CDR3: CASRKTGNTGELFF
J: TRBJ2-2
D: .
V: TRBV28
size: .

DNA: TGTGCCAGCAGAGAGGACAGACTGAACACTGAAGCTTTCTTT
CDR3: CASREDRLNTEAFF
J: TRBJ1-1
D: .
V: TRBV2
size: few

DNA: TGTGCCAGCAGCTTCGGACTAGCGGGGATCTACGAGCAGTACTTC
CDR3: CASSFGLAGIYEQYF
J: TRBJ2-7
D: TRBD2
V: TRBV7-9
size: few

DNA: TGTGCCAGCAGCCACCTATGGGGGACTAGCGGGAGGGCCTACGAGCAGTACTTC
CDR3: CASSHLWGTSGRAYEQYF
J: TRBJ2-7
D: TRBD2
V: TRBV4-2
size: few

DNA: TGTGCCAGCAGCTTGAGACAGATAAGCAATCAGCCCCAGCATTTT
CDR3: CASSLRQISNQPQHF
J: TRBJ1-5
D: .
V: TRBV5-8
size: .

DNA: TGCAGCGGCGCGGGACTCTCTAAGTCCTACAATGAGCAGTTCTTC
CDR3: CSGAGLSKSYNEQFF
J: TRBJ2-1
D: .
V: TRBV29-1
size: few

DNA: TGTGCCTGGAGTTCAGGGCTCTTGGAGACCCAGTACTTC
CDR3: CAWSSGLLETQYF
J: TRBJ2-5
D: .
V: TRBV30
size: few

DNA: TGTGCCAGCCGACCGGGACAGGGGACCTATGGCTACACCTTC
CDR3: CASRPGQGTYGYTF
J: TRBJ1-2
D: TRBD1
V: TRBV19
size: few

DNA: TGTGCCAGCTCACCGGGGGACTATAGCACCATATATTTT
CDR3: CASSPGDYSTIYF
J: TRBJ1-3
D: .
V: TRBV18
size: few

DNA: TGTGCCAGCAGTTTACCGGGACAAAACCCCGGGAACACTGAAGCTTTCTTT
CDR3: CASSLPGQNPGNTEAFF
J: TRBJ1-1
D: .
V: TRBV27
size: .

DNA: TGTGCCAGCAGCCCCAAACTAGCGGGGGGGGTGAATGAGCAGTTCTTC
CDR3: CASSPKLAGGVNEQFF
J: TRBJ2-1
D: TRBD2
V: TRBV11-3
size: .